Described below is a single T cell receptor (beta chain) sequence and its context. No antigen is known for it. Time point noted: baseline, week 1 (first vaccination visit). The treatment denotes: pre-vaccination baseline after standard-of-care therapy. The data stem from a study of a mutant IDH1 vaccine in newly diagnosed glioma. The study's findings and limits: A vaccine-induced immune response developed in roughly 95% of the patients. Pseudoprogression apparently tracked independently of changes in top peripheral T cell clonotypes.

V lost 1 base, J lost 3 bases, and 12 bases lay in between. Germline V CDR1 and CDR2: SGHAT, FQNNGV. The CDR3 has 15 amino acids. Assay: immunoSEQ multiplex PCR; the TCRdb copy retains only in-frame clones and omits some. The table lists tens of thousands of clones, 80% to 90% of them singletons. The genes are TRBV11-2 and TRBJ2-5, with D perhaps TRBD2 (5 bases). The source is a man aged 25 to 45 with glioma. This specimen consisted of PBMCs, obtained from a glioma patient treated with radiotherapy, temozolomide or both. As DNA, the CDR3 is TGTGCCAGCAGCTTAGTAGGAGGATCAGAAGAGACCCAGTACTTC. Translated: CASSLVGGSEETQYF.